Below are 22 T cell receptor beta chains sequenced from a single sample in a study of radiotherapy plus CTLA-4 blockade in lung cancer. Sequencing was performed with immunoSEQ multiplex PCR; in TCRdb, only in-frame clones are kept and a portion is missing. Of 95,000 to 150,000 clones listed, 75% to 90% are singletons. The sequencing here drew on peripheral blood, taken from a patient treated with radiotherapy plus ipilimumab. The receptors originated from a human donor with non-small cell lung cancer that progressed on radiotherapy plus ipilimumab.

V gene TRBV7-6 combines with J gene TRBJ2-1; D gene unclear. Trimming took 2 bases from V and 6 from J, leaving 14 bases between them. CDR1 SGHVS and CDR2 FNYEAQ come from the germline V gene. The CDR3 runs to 15 residues. The CDR3 coding sequence is TGTGCCAGCAGCTTAACTCCTGGAGCCGTCAATGAGCAGTTCTTC. Protein: CASSLTPGAVNEQFF.

Points on this clone: Mismatch with germline at one junction end may stem from a read error. The V gene is TRBV27, the J gene TRBJ1-2, with D tentatively TRBD1 (5 bases). The CDR3 runs 11 residues. Germline V lookup: CDR1 MNHEY, CDR2 SMNVEV (reference sequence). The CDR3 protein is CVSGRGFGYTF. CDR3 DNA sequence: TGTGTCAGCGGGAGGGGATTCGGCTACACCTTC.

The chain is built from TRBV5-1 and TRBJ2-7, with 10 bases that match TRBD2. This CDR3 region has 15 residues. Germline V gives CDR1 SGHRS, CDR2 YFSETQ. V trimming: 0 bases; J trimming: 3 bases; junction bases outside the gene matches: 3. For the CDR3, the DNA is TGCGCCAGCAGCTTGGAAGTAGCGGGAGGCTACGAGCAGTACTTC. Encoded protein: CASSLEVAGGYEQYF.

This clone was seen only once. This chain joins TRBV5-6 and TRBJ2-7; 15 bases agree with TRBD2. V shed 2 bases and J 4 bases; nucleotides not matched to a gene: 7. Germline lookup yields CDR1 SGHDT and CDR2 YYEEEE. The CDR3 sequence is 17 residues long. CDR3 loop: CASSLRTSGRASYEQYF. Here the CDR3 DNA reads TGTGCCAGCAGCTTAAGGACTAGCGGGAGGGCCTCTTACGAGCAGTACTTC.

This clone was seen more than once but under ten times. The V and J genes are TRBV7-9 and TRBJ1-3; D call uncertain. The CDR3 spans 13 residues. Trimming cost V 6 bases and J 4 bases, with 10 bases left between them. The germline V gene encodes CDR1 SEHNR and CDR2 FQNEAQ (reference sequence). As DNA, the CDR3 is TGTGCCAGCAGTCCGGGGTCCGGAAACACCATATATTTT. It encodes CASSPGSGNTIYF.

J is TRBJ2-1 and V is TRBV2, with 13 bases that match TRBD2. V shed 5 bases, J shed 7 bases, and the junction held 2 bases outside the gene matches. This CDR3 spans 14 amino acids. The germline CDR1 and CDR2 sequences are SNHLY and FYNNEI. The CDR3: CASSRTSGSNEQFF. The CDR3 bases are TGTGCCAGCAGTCGGACTAGCGGGAGTAATGAGCAGTTCTTC. The full variable domain, its missing parts supplied by reference TRBV2 and TRBJ2-1, is EPEVTQTPSHQVTQMGQEVILRCVPISNHLYFYWYRQILGQKVEFLVSFYNNEISEKSEIFDDQFSVERPDGSNFTLKIRSTKLEDSAMYFCASSRTSGSNEQFFGPGTRLTVL.

The chain links TRBV2 to TRBJ1-6; D not certain. Per germline, CDR1 SNHLY and CDR2 FYNNEI. The CDR3 consists of 13 residues. V dropped 8 bases and J dropped 5 bases, with 10 bases sitting between them. CDR3 nucleotide sequence: TGTGCCAGCTCTACATCAAATAATTCACCCCTCCACTTT. This encodes CASSTSNNSPLHF.

This clone was detected a few times. The rearrangement uses TRBV5-1 and TRBJ2-3, with D perhaps being TRBD1 or TRBD2 (5 bases each). V lost 2 bases, J lost 7 bases, and 17 bases lay in between. The CDR3 totals 15 residues. CDR1 is SGHRS, CDR2 YFSETQ, per germline. The CDR3 spells CASSFGGPREYTQYF. The DNA of the CDR3 is TGCGCCAGCAGCTTTGGGGGACCCCGCGAGTATACGCAGTATTTT.

This clone appeared once. This chain uses TRBV6-5 with TRBJ1-2; 7 nucleotides line up with TRBD1. Germline-derived CDR1 and CDR2 are MNHEY and SVGAGI. The ends lost 5 bases at V and 5 bases at J; junction bases unmatched: 8. The CDR3 totals 14 residues. This CDR3 is CASSRTWGQYGYTF. The CDR3 DNA sequence: TGTGCCAGCAGTCGGACGTGGGGACAGTATGGCTACACCTTC.

The chain couples TRBV19 to TRBJ2-1, with 9 bases matching TRBD1. CDR1 is LNHDA and CDR2 is SQIVND in the germline V gene (reference sequence). The CDR3 contains 16 residues. J lost 12 bases, V lost 1 base, and 13 bases had no gene match. The CDR3 reads CASSIGRTGAVGGQFF. The CDR3 DNA follows: TGTGCCAGTAGTATAGGGCGGACAGGGGCCGTAGGTGGGCAGTTCTTC.

Regarding this clone: This sample also contains other DNA sequences that code for the same CDR3. The V and J genes are TRBV27 and TRBJ1-2; possibly TRBD1 for D (5 bases). The CDR3 has 13 amino acids. The ends were cut back, 8 bases at V and 4 bases at J, with 14 bases in the middle. Germline CDR1 and CDR2: MNHEY and SMNVEV (reference sequence). CDR3 residues: CASSFRGGYGYTF. CDR3 nucleotides: TGTGCCAGCTCTTTTCGGGGGGGCTATGGCTACACCTTC.

A single count supports this clone. The junction and the germline gene differ at one end; a read error may be behind it. The CDR3 reads CASSVGGSRDTQYF. The CDR3 DNA sequence: TGTGCCAGCAGCGTAGGGGGGAGCAGAGATACGCAGTATTTT. The genes are TRBV9 and TRBJ2-3; D might be TRBD1 or TRBD2, each matching 5 bases. Germline V lookup: CDR1 SGDLS, CDR2 YYNGEE. This CDR3 spans 14 amino acids. The full variable domain, its missing parts supplied by reference TRBV9 and TRBJ2-3, is DSGVTQTPKHLITATGQRVTLRCSPRSGDLSVYWYQQSLDQGLQFLIQYYNGEERAKGNILERFSAQQFPDLHSELNLSSLELGDSALYFCASSVGGSRDTQYFGPGTRLTVL.

With regard to this clone: Other DNA sequences in this specimen translate into the identical CDR3. This chain joins TRBV11-2 and TRBJ2-2; 13 positions agree with TRBD2. The CDR3 has 16 residues. With V trimmed by 5 bases and J by 6 bases, 6 bases remained unmatched. Looked up from germline, CDR1 is SGHAT and CDR2 is FQNNGV. The CDR3 loop is CASSPGLAGVAGELFF. DNA of the CDR3: TGTGCCAGCAGCCCCGGACTAGCGGGAGTGGCCGGGGAGCTGTTTTTT.

The V gene is TRBV4-1, the J gene TRBJ2-3; the match to TRBD2 covers 9 bases. Trimming removed 3 bases from V and 0 bases from J; junction bases left unmatched: 7. This CDR3 has 17 amino acids. From germline, CDR1 is MGHRA and CDR2 YSYEKL. CDR3 protein: CASSQILAGTSTDTQYF. The DNA for the CDR3 is TGCGCCAGCAGCCAGATCCTAGCGGGGACTAGCACAGATACGCAGTATTTT.

J is TRBJ1-1 and V is TRBV2; tentative D call: TRBD1 (5 bases). Deletions cut 3 bases from V and 11 bases from J, with 13 bases between. This CDR3 contains 12 residues. In germline, CDR1 is SNHLY, CDR2 FYNNEI. CDR3 amino acids: CASSDQGLSAFF. CDR3 nucleotide sequence: TGTGCCAGCAGTGATCAGGGATTGAGCGCTTTCTTT.

The chain links TRBV9 to TRBJ2-5, with 12 bases aligning to TRBD2. V was pared by 4 bases and J by 5 bases, with 15 bases of the junction left unmatched. Germline CDR1 is SGDLS and CDR2 is YYNGEE. The CDR3 loop spans 18 amino acids. The chain's CDR3 is CASSPTSSSGRVGETQYF. CDR3 nucleotides: TGTGCCAGCAGCCCGACATCGTCTAGCGGGAGGGTGGGGGAGACCCAGTACTTC.

This chain links TRBV11-3 with TRBJ1-1; D uncertain. CDR1 and CDR2 (germline): SGHNT, YENEEA. Trimming shortened V by 5 bases and J by 4 bases, and 14 bases separated the two germline ends. CDR3 size: 14 residues. The CDR3 nucleotides read TGTGCCAGCAGCGACCCTCGCCCTAGCACTGAAGCTTTCTTT. It yields the protein CASSDPRPSTEAFF.

The chain has TRBV25-1 and TRBJ2-5; D ambiguous. V lost 4 bases to trimming and J lost 3 bases, with 3 bases between them. The CDR3 is made up of 11 amino acids. Germline lookup yields CDR1 MGHDK and CDR2 SYGVNS. CDR3 sequence (DNA): TGTGCCAGCAGTGCTAAAGAGACCCAGTACTTC. This codes for CASSAKETQYF. The full variable domain, with the rest looked up from reference TRBV25-1 and TRBJ2-5, is EADIYQTPRYLVIGTGKKITLECSQTMGHDKMYWYQQDPGMELHLIHYSYGVNSTEKGDLSSESTVSRIRTEHFPLTLESARPSHTSQYLCASSAKETQYFGPGTRLLVL.

This clone was counted a single time. CDR3 sequence: CASSKPGAGGSTDTQYF. The CDR3 DNA follows: TGTGCCAGCAGCAAACCGGGAGCGGGAGGATCCACAGATACGCAGTATTTT. The chain is built from TRBV21-1 and TRBJ2-3; TRBD2, the D gene given by the table, was not confirmed from the DNA. TRBV21-1 is recorded as a pseudogene. The CDR3 is 17 residues long.

The rearrangement links TRBV6-6 to TRBJ2-7; the D gene is possibly TRBD2 (5 bases). Germline V gives CDR1 MNHNY, CDR2 SVGAGI (reference sequence). The V end was cut by 7 bases, the J end by 5 bases, with 15 bases between. This CDR3 comprises 13 residues. This CDR3 is CASMGEWRNEQYF. The CDR3, as DNA: TGTGCCAGCATGGGAGAGTGGAGGAACGAGCAGTACTTC.

Here the CDR3 DNA reads TGTGCCAGCACCCTGGACAGGGTAGTTGATACGCAGTATTTT. This encodes CASTLDRVVDTQYF. V and J are TRBV6-1 and TRBJ2-3; TRBD1 aligns across 8 bases. This CDR3 has 14 amino acids. V lost 7 bases and J lost 6; bases outside the gene matches: 9. The germline CDR1 and CDR2 sequences are MNHNS and SASEGT.

The rearrangement uses TRBV4-1 and TRBJ2-3; 10 bases are shared with TRBD2. Germline lookup yields CDR1 MGHRA and CDR2 YSYEKL. The CDR3 is 15 amino acids. J was trimmed by 0 bases and V by 6 bases; bases with no gene match: 3. The CDR3 bases are TGCGCCAGCAGAGCGGGAGGGGTTAGCACAGATACGCAGTATTTT. Protein sequence: CASRAGGVSTDTQYF.